This T cell receptor beta chain derives from a study of cytomegalovirus exposure and HLA in healthy donors. General study points: Analyses of presence/absence relied on an assumption of roughly uniform sequencing depth across donors. Analysis was performed later, and it showed HLA-associated TCR beta chains to be more clonally expanded than equally common others. What a later analysis showed was that several of the most significant clusters appeared linked to common viral pathogens.

A note on this clone: Its antigen is unidentified.

V was clipped by 2 bases and J by 2 bases; unmatched bases: 5. Looked up from germline, CDR1 is SNHLY and CDR2 is FYNNEI. The CDR3 covers 15 residues. PCR was performed using 60 Vbeta and 13 Jbeta primers. The method was immunoSEQ multiplex PCR; TCRdb's version includes in-frame clones alone and lacks a portion of them. The sample lists around 110,000 clones; about 70% were seen once. Source material: PBMCs. This receptor was taken from a woman between 50 and 59 years old in good health and CMV-seropositive. V is TRBV2 and J is TRBJ1-2; TRBD1 matches at 7 bases. The CDR3 region has the DNA TGTGCCAGCAGTGAAATGGGACAGCTAAACTATGGCTACACCTTC. Protein sequence: CASSEMGQLNYGYTF. Combining the CDR3 with reference TRBV2 and TRBJ1-2 gives the whole variable domain EPEVTQTPSHQVTQMGQEVILRCVPISNHLYFYWYRQILGQKVEFLVSFYNNEISEKSEIFDDQFSVERPDGSNFTLKIRSTKLEDSAMYFCASSEMGQLNYGYTFGSGTRLTVV.